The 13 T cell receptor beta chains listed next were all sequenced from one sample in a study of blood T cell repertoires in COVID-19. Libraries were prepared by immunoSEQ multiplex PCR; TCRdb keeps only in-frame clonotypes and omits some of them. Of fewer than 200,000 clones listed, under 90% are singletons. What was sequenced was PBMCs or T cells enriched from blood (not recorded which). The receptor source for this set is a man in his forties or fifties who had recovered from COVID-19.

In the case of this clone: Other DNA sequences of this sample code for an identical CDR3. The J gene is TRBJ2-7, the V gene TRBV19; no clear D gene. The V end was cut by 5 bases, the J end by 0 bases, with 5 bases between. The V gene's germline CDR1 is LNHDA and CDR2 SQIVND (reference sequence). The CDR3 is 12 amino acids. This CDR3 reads CASSESSYEQYF. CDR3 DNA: TGTGCCAGTAGTGAGAGCTCCTACGAGCAGTACTTC.

This CDR3 is CASSFYRGPQTDTQYF. DNA of the CDR3: TGTGCCAGCAGCTTCTATAGGGGTCCCCAAACAGATACGCAGTATTTT. The genes are TRBV7-9 and TRBJ2-3; TRBD1 is a possible D gene (5 bases). Germline CDR1 SEHNR, CDR2 FQNEAQ (reference sequence). The CDR3 runs 16 residues. Trimming cost V 3 bases and J 3 bases, with 16 bases left between them.

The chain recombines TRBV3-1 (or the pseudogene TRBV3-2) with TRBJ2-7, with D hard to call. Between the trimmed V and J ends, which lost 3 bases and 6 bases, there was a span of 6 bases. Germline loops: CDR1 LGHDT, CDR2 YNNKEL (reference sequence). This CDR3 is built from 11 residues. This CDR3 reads CASSQGFEQYF. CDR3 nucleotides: TGTGCCAGCAGCCAGGGCTTCGAGCAGTACTTC.

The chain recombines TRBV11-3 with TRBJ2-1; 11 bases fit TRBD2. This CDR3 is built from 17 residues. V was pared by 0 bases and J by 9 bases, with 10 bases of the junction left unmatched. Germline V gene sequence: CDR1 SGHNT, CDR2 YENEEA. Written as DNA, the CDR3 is TGTGCCAGCAGCTTAGAAGTAGGTAGCGGGGGGGCAGGTGAGCAGTTCTTC. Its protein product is CASSLEVGSGGAGEQFF.

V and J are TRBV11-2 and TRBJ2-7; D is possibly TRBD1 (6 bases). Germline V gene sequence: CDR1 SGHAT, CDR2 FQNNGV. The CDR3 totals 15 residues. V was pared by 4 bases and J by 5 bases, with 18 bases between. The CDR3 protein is CASSYTGSWGDEQYF. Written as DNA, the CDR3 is TGTGCCAGCAGCTATACAGGGAGTTGGGGAGACGAGCAGTACTTC.

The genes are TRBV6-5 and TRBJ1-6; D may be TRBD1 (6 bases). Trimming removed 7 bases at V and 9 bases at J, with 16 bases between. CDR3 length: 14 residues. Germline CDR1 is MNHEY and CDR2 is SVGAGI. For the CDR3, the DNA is TGTGCCAGCACGAGGGGGGGGCTGGGTTCACCCCTCCACTTT. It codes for CASTRGGLGSPLHF.

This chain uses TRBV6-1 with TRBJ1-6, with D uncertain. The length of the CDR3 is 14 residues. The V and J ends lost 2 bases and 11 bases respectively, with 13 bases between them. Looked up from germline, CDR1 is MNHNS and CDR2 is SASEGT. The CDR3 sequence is CASSETPGSAPLHF. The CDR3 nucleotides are TGTGCCAGCAGTGAAACTCCCGGGTCGGCACCCCTCCACTTT.

CDR3 nucleotide sequence: TGTGCCTGGACTTACGGACAGCTCACAGATACGCAGTATTTT. Its translation is CAWTYGQLTDTQYF. The V and J genes are TRBV30 and TRBJ2-3; TRBD1 might be the D (6 bases). The CDR3 loop spans 14 amino acids. Germline loops: CDR1 GTSNPN, CDR2 SVGIG (reference sequence). Trimming pared 4 bases from V and 2 bases from J, leaving 13 bases between. Supplemented by reference TRBV30 and TRBJ2-3, the full variable domain reads SQTIHQWPATLVQPVGSPLSLECTVEGTSNPNLYWYRQAAGRGLQLLFYSVGIGQISSEVPQNLSASRPQDRQFILSSKKLLLSDSGFYLCAWTYGQLTDTQYFGPGTRLTVL.

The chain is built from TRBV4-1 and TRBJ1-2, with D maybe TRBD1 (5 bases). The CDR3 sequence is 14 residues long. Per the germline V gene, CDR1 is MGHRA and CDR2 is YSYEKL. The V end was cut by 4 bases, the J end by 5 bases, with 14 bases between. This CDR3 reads CASSLTELEYGYTF. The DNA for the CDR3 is TGCGCCAGCAGCCTGACAGAGCTCGAATATGGCTACACCTTC.

CDR3 DNA sequence: TGTGCCAGCAGCCCCGGGACAGCCCAAGAGACCCAGTACTTC. It yields the protein CASSPGTAQETQYF. The chain joins TRBV9 to TRBJ2-5, with 7 bases identical to TRBD1. V trimming: 4 bases; J trimming: 1 base; junction bases outside the gene matches: 4. CDR1 is SGDLS, CDR2 YYNGEE, per germline. CDR3 size: 14 residues.

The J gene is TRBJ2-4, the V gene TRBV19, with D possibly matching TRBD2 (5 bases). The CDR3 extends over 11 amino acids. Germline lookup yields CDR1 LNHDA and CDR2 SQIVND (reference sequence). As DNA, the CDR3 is TGTGTCTGGGAGCAGCAAAACATTCAGTACTTC. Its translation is CVWEQQNIQYF.

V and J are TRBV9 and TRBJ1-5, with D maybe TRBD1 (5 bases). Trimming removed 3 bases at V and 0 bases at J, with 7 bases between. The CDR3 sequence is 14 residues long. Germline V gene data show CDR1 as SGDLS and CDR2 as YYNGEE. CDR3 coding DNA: TGTGCCAGCAGCGAGGGGATTAGCAATCAGCCCCAGCATTTT. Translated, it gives CASSEGISNQPQHF. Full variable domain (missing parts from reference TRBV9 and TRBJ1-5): DSGVTQTPKHLITATGQRVTLRCSPRSGDLSVYWYQQSLDQGLQFLIQYYNGEERAKGNILERFSAQQFPDLHSELNLSSLELGDSALYFCASSEGISNQPQHFGDGTRLSIL.

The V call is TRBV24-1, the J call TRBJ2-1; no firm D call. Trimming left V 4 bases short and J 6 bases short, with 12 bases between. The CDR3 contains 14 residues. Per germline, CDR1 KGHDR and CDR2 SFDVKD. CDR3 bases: TGTGCCACCAGTGAGGCCAGCGCCTCCAATGAGCAGTTCTTC. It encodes CATSEASASNEQFF.